This record covers a single T cell receptor (beta chain). Its antigen remains unknown. A second PCR, run for roughly 7 to 12 cycles, used a sample-barcoded 5' primer plus a J-beta primer mix. TCRdb analysed the 5' RACE reads with MiXCR anew, one entry per CDR3 protein. The table has around 940,000 distinct CDR3 sequences, roughly 47% seen once. This sample is part of a study of blood T cells in healthy people across ages. Findings and caveats of the study: Donor CMV status, an unknown factor, possibly confounded changes in expanded clonotypes.

The germline V gene has CDR1 SQVTM and CDR2 ANQGSEA. The CDR3 extends over 15 amino acids. This chain connects TRBV29-1 to TRBJ2-5; 13 bases match TRBD2. The J call is uncertain, as TRBJ2-7 better fits the DNA end. Sequenced: blood. This receptor was identified in a woman aged 55-75 years in good health. For the CDR3, the DNA is TGCAGCGCCCGGACTAGCGGGGGAACCGCCTACGAGCAGTACTTC. Translated: CSARTSGGTAYEQYF.